Below are 11 T cell receptor beta chains sequenced from a single sample in a study of control samples from healthy donors and cancer patients. Sequenced by immunoSEQ multiplex PCR; TCRdb stores in-frame clones only, minus some. The data contain around 150,000 clones, roughly 90% of them singletons. Sequenced: blood. The receptors here all came from a man younger than 40 in good health.

V usage is TRBV5-6 and J usage is TRBJ1-1; D is undetermined. Germline-derived CDR1 and CDR2 are SGHDT and YYEEEE. CDR3 length: 13 residues. V was clipped by 8 bases and J by 1 base, with 12 bases between them. CDR3 DNA: TGTGCCAGTAGTTTCGGTGGGAACACTGAAGCTTTCTTT. It yields the protein CASSFGGNTEAFF.

In DNA form, the CDR3 reads TGTGCCAGCAGCTCGGGACAGGGGAAGGCCCAGGGGGAGACCCAGTACTTC. Protein product: CASSSGQGKAQGETQYF. The chain is built from TRBV7-8 and TRBJ2-5, with 10 bases identical to TRBD1. V trimming: 4 bases; J trimming: 5 bases; junction bases outside the gene matches: 13. Germline V gene data show CDR1 as SGHVS and CDR2 as FQNEAQ. This CDR3 is 17 amino acids long.

The rearrangement joins TRBV19 to TRBJ1-2; unclear D gene. The CDR3 is 13 amino acids. CDR1 LNHDA and CDR2 SQIVND come from the germline V gene (reference sequence). The germline V and J ends were trimmed by 6 bases and 2 bases, with 10 bases remaining between them. The CDR3 is CASRSSVNYGYTF. For the CDR3, the DNA is TGTGCCAGTAGGTCTTCAGTGAACTATGGCTACACCTTC.

The rearrangement joins TRBV5-6 to TRBJ2-1; D is undetermined. CDR3 length: 14 residues. Trimming pared 0 bases from V and 4 bases from J, leaving 8 bases between. Germline CDR1 is SGHDT and CDR2 is YYEEEE. This chain's CDR3 is CASSLGALYNEQFF. As DNA, the CDR3 is TGTGCCAGCAGCTTGGGGGCGCTTTACAATGAGCAGTTCTTC.

This clone was picked up a small number of times. The same CDR3 arises from other DNA sequences in this sample as well. The V gene is TRBV3-1 (or the pseudogene TRBV3-2), the J gene TRBJ1-5; no definite D call. The CDR3 length is 13 residues. V lost 0 bases and J lost 4, with 4 bases in between. Germline loops: CDR1 LGHDT, CDR2 YNNKEL (reference sequence). CDR3 protein: CASSQDLNQPQHF. The CDR3 nucleotides are TGTGCCAGCAGCCAAGACCTAAATCAGCCCCAGCATTTT.

This chain uses TRBV3-1 (or the pseudogene TRBV3-2) with TRBJ2-3; D possibly uses TRBD1 or TRBD2 (5 bases each). In germline, CDR1 is LGHDT, CDR2 YNNKEL (reference sequence). The ends were cut back, 4 bases at V and 2 bases at J, with 10 bases in the middle. The length of the CDR3 is 14 residues. The CDR3 here is CASSRDPNTDTQYF. DNA of the CDR3: TGTGCCAGCAGCCGGGACCCCAACACAGATACGCAGTATTTT.

The chain recombines TRBV7-9 with TRBJ2-1; 9 bases match TRBD1. The CDR3 covers 14 residues. The germline gives CDR1 SEHNR, CDR2 FQNEAQ (reference sequence). After removal of 6 bases from V and 7 bases from J, the junction contained 7 bases not matched to a gene. The CDR3 sequence is CASSFTGGGNEQFF. In DNA form, the CDR3 reads TGTGCCAGCAGTTTCACAGGGGGCGGGAATGAGCAGTTCTTC.

As to this clone: Likely a read error: the CDR3 ends without its conserved phenylalanine or tryptophan. Because the CDR3's place on the DNA is in doubt, the DNA is left out and the CDR3 is given as listed by TCRdb. The chain employs TRBV7-2 and TRBJ1-2; TRBD1, as called in the table, went unchecked against the DNA. The CDR3 is 15 amino acids in total, end residues counted. CDR1 and CDR2 from the germline V gene are SGHTA and FQGNSA. CDR3: CASSPKVTGGDPGWI.

This chain joins TRBV25-1 and TRBJ1-2; D not certain. The CDR3 is 11 amino acids. CDR1 is MGHDK and CDR2 is SYGVNS in the germline V gene. V was clipped by 4 bases and J by 5 bases, with 5 bases between them. The CDR3 reads CASSGGYGYTF. The CDR3 coding sequence is TGTGCCAGCAGTGGGGGATATGGCTACACCTTC.

The chain couples TRBV4-1 to TRBJ2-5; the D gene is possibly TRBD1 (6 bases). The CDR3 loop spans 15 amino acids. Trimming removed 8 bases at V and 7 bases at J, with 23 bases between. Germline CDR1 is MGHRA and CDR2 is YSYEKL. Here the CDR3 reads CASSQRTVDLGTQYF. CDR3 nucleotides: TGCGCCAGCTCCCAGAGGACAGTCGACCTTGGGACCCAGTACTTC.

The V and J genes are TRBV20-1 and TRBJ2-3; TRBD2 aligns across 7 bases. There are 14 residues in the CDR3. Per the germline V gene, CDR1 is DFQATT and CDR2 is SNEGSKA (reference sequence). Trimming removed 3 bases from V and 2 bases from J; junction bases left unmatched: 5. This CDR3 is CSASREDVTDTQYF. The CDR3 coding sequence is TGCAGTGCTAGTCGGGAGGACGTCACAGATACGCAGTATTTT.